Listed below are T cell receptor beta chains from one sample, sequenced in a study of T cell responses to AZD1222 COVID-19 vaccine. Assay used: immunoSEQ multiplex PCR; TCRdb lists only in-frame clones, some missing. The sample has around 100,000 clones, roughly 87% seen once. This sample comprised peripheral blood, obtained on day 0 of AZD1222 vaccination. These receptors all come from an adult in good health. Each CDR3 is given with its conserved first and last residue.

length,V,J,CDR3
12,TRBV6-2/TRBV6-3,TRBJ2-5,CASSYRAGRQYF
17,TRBV29-1,TRBJ1-4,CSATPGQGDATNEKLFF
16,TRBV7-6,TRBJ2-4,CASSDPWGRPKNIQYF
15,TRBV19,TRBJ1-5,CASSTPGASNQPQHF
15,TRBV2,TRBJ2-2,CASIGTSGRAGELFF
16,TRBV9,TRBJ1-4,CASSDNPGQGYEKLFF
13,TRBV15,TRBJ1-1,CATSTPGVGVAFF
14,TRBV30,TRBJ1-5,CAWGPEYSNQPQHF
20,TRBV5-8,TRBJ1-5,CASSLCSRTGGDFCNQPQHF
14,TRBV28,TRBJ2-7,CASSLDRGRYEQYF
16,TRBV6-1,TRBJ1-2,CASSEVWGGQGNGYTF
17,TRBV5-5,TRBJ2-3,CASSRPREFGGTDTQYF
14,TRBV10-3,TRBJ2-7,CATHSEAIGNEQYF
14,TRBV11-2,TRBJ1-3,CASSLDSSGNTIYF
15,TRBV5-1,TRBJ2-7,CASSLIRGQTYEQYF
14,TRBV5-1,TRBJ1-2,CASRQTGGANGYTF
13,TRBV6-5,TRBJ1-1,CASRKGVNTEAFF
14,TRBV12-5,TRBJ2-1,CASEIGQGSDEQFF
15,TRBV5-6,TRBJ2-2,CASSLGGANTGELFF
14,TRBV19,TRBJ1-5,CASSIWQGDQPQHF
11,TRBV29-1,TRBJ1-1,CSVVGDTEAFF
15,TRBV11-2,TRBJ2-7,CASSFRGQGASEQYF
13,TRBV11-3,TRBJ2-2,CASSPGRTGELFF
13,TRBV21-1,TRBJ1-1,CASSNGGQGIAFF
15,TRBV19,TRBJ2-2,CASKQGDSRTGELFF
15,TRBV11-2,TRBJ2-5,CASSLVGLAEETQYF
15,TRBV9,TRBJ2-2,CASSVRPSKTGELFF
16,TRBV19,TRBJ2-6,CASSPGTGVGANVLTF
16,TRBV28,TRBJ1-1,CASSSRQGWGHTEAFF
15,TRBV27,TRBJ1-2,CASNSPGDGNYGYTF
11,TRBV11-2,TRBJ2-1,CASSLERRPFF
14,TRBV28,TRBJ2-2,CASSFYRRAGELFF
14,TRBV28,TRBJ2-4,CASSSPREGGIQYF
12,TRBV3-1/TRBV3-2,TRBJ1-1,CASSQVLGEAFF
13,TRBV20-1,TRBJ2-7,CSASTGGSYEQYF
15,TRBV4-1,TRBJ2-3,CASSPWDRFTDTQYF
11,TRBV11-1,TRBJ2-3,CASSSYATQYF
14,TRBV5-1,TRBJ1-1,CASSLWRLNTEAFF
16,TRBV2,TRBJ2-2,CASRGGLSANTGELFF
15,TRBV11-2,TRBJ1-5,CASSQIRDSNQPQHF
12,TRBV12-3/TRBV12-4,TRBJ1-1,CASSFSASDAFF
15,TRBV19,TRBJ2-4,CASSPRTGTENIQYF
17,TRBV15,TRBJ1-5,CATSRDPPGASNQPQHF
20,TRBV3-1/TRBV3-2,TRBJ1-2,CASSRKPDSLDGGGSYGYTF
13,TRBV16,TRBJ1-5,CASSPSRTETQHF
15,TRBV28,TRBJ1-3,CASSPGAAAGNTIYF
13,TRBV3-1/TRBV3-2,TRBJ2-1,CASSQDLEQVAFF
15,TRBV19,TRBJ1-4,CASSMGRGNNEKLFF
12,TRBV7-9,TRBJ1-5,CASSLNTQPQHF
12,TRBV18,TRBJ2-7,CASSREGVEQYF
16,TRBV19,TRBJ2-3,CASTSTGNLLPDTQYF
15,TRBV23-1,TRBJ1-1,CASSQSSWFCTEAFF
16,TRBV6-2/TRBV6-3,TRBJ2-6,CASSLTGGTGANVLTF
15,TRBV5-1,TRBJ1-1,CASSLLGQGYTEAFF